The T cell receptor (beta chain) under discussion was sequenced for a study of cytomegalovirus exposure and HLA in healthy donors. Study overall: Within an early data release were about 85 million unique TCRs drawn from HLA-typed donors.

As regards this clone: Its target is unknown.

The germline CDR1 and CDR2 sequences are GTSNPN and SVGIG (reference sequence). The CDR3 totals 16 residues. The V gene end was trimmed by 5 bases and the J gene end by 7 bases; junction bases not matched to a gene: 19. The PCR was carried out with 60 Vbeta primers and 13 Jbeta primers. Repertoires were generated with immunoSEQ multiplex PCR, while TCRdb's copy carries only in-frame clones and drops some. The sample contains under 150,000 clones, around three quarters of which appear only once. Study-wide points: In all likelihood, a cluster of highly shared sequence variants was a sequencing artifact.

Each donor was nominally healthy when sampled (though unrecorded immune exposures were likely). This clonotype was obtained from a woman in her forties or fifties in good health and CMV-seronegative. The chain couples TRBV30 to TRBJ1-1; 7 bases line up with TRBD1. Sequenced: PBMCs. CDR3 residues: CAWGRDSTGYYGEAFF. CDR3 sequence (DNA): TGTGCCTGGGGCCGAGACTCGACAGGGTATTACGGTGAAGCTTTCTTT.